The present entry profiles one T cell receptor beta chain with its context. Clones were sequenced by immunoSEQ multiplex PCR, and TCRdb holds only the in-frame ones, with some missing. The sample includes some 58,000 clones, about 85% of them seen just once. The entry originates in a study of OX40 agonist ivuxolimab in advanced cancers. Study at large: Hepatocellular carcinoma, melanoma, renal cell or head and neck cancer was diagnosed in the dose-escalation patients. Partial responses were recorded for three patients, including one with hepatocellular carcinoma and two with cutaneous melanoma.

Germline CDR1 reads SGDLS; CDR2 reads YYNGEE. CDR3 length equals 14 residues. Sample: CD4+ or CD8+ T cells sorted from blood, taken in a trial of the OX40 agonist ivuxolimab. This TCR derives from an adult with an advanced solid tumor such as melanoma, head and neck, liver or kidney cancer. The chain uses TRBV9 and TRBJ2-5; TRBD2 agrees at 8 bases. The J call is in doubt because the DNA end fits TRBJ2-7 better. The CDR3 region has the DNA TGTGCCAGCAGCGTATCGGGAGGGCCTTACGAGCAGTACTTC. Translating it yields CASSVSGGPYEQYF.